These 26 T cell receptor beta chains originate from one sample sequenced in a study of early T cells in non-severe SARS-CoV-2 infection. Via MiXCR, TCRdb re-called the 5' RACE reads, giving one row per CDR3 protein. This sample carries 65,000 to 70,000 distinct CDR3 sequences, approximately 10% of them seen once, and the ten largest clones take around 6.4%. The specimen sequenced was whole blood. These TCRs come from an adult who was a healthcare worker with PCR-confirmed SARS-CoV-2 infection or an uninfected control (not recorded which).

This clonotype was seen more than once but under ten times. The rearrangement uses TRBV20-1 and TRBJ2-5; maybe TRBD2 (5 bases). V was shortened by 6 bases and J by 3 bases, with 8 bases between the two germline ends. This CDR3 spans 11 amino acids. Germline-derived CDR1 and CDR2 are DFQATT and SNEGSKA (reference sequence). The CDR3 DNA reads TGCAGTGCCCCAGCGGAAGAGACCCAGTACTTC. It encodes CSAPAEETQYF.

This clonotype was detected a few times. This rearrangement joins TRBV20-1 to TRBJ1-3; the D is unclear. V lost 3 bases to trimming and J lost 1 base, with 25 bases between them. Germline V gene data show CDR1 as DFQATT and CDR2 as SNEGSKA (reference sequence). The CDR3 covers 19 residues. CDR3 loop: CSASNRAEPGVISGNTIYF. The DNA of the CDR3 is TGCAGTGCTAGTAACCGGGCCGAACCTGGGGTTATATCTGGAAACACCATATATTTT.

The J gene is TRBJ2-7, the V gene TRBV11-2, with unresolved D. The CDR3 is 16 amino acids. Per the germline V gene, CDR1 is SGHAT and CDR2 is FQNNGV. Trimming shortened V by 0 bases and J by 0 bases, and 12 bases separated the two germline ends. CDR3 sequence (DNA): TGTGCCAGCAGCTTAGATACAGACCAATACTCCTACGAGCAGTACTTC. This gives the protein CASSLDTDQYSYEQYF.

This clonotype has just a few counts. The V and J genes are TRBV28 and TRBJ2-7; TRBD1 matches 8 bases. Germline V CDR1 and CDR2: MDHEN, SYDVKM. The CDR3 contains 14 residues. V dropped 4 bases and J dropped 6; count of bases not matched to a gene: 8. CDR3 protein: CASSSLDRGREQYF. CDR3 in DNA: TGTGCCAGCAGTTCACTCGACAGGGGTCGCGAGCAGTACTTC.

This clonotype was detected a few times. The chain carries TRBV29-1 and TRBJ2-3; D gene ambiguous. The CDR3 is 11 amino acids. Germline CDR1 SQVTM, CDR2 ANQGSEA. The V gene lost 8 bases and the J gene lost 4 bases, with 10 bases spanning the gap. CDR3 DNA: TGCAGCATAAACCGGGCAGATACGCAGTATTTT. Translating gives CSINRADTQYF.

The J gene is TRBJ2-1, the V gene TRBV7-9, with TRBD2 matching 7 bases. The CDR3 totals 14 residues. V lost 1 base, J lost 12 bases, and 9 bases stayed unmatched. CDR1 is SEHNR and CDR2 is FQNEAQ in the germline V gene (reference sequence). The CDR3: CASSLVFGGGRQFF. The CDR3 region has the DNA TGTGCCAGCAGCTTAGTATTCGGCGGGGGACGGCAGTTCTTC.

A few counts support this clonotype. V usage is TRBV6-5 and J usage is TRBJ2-1; TRBD2 matches at 8 bases. V lost 0 bases and J lost 7; bases outside the gene matches: 17. The CDR3 consists of 19 residues. Germline values: CDR1 MNHEY, CDR2 SVGAGI. CDR3 DNA: TGTGCCAGCAGTTACTCGAGACCAAGAACTAGCGGCGTGGGGAATGAGCAGTTCTTC. This sequence encodes CASSYSRPRTSGVGNEQFF.

A few counts support this clonotype. This chain uses TRBV5-1 with TRBJ2-2, with D perhaps given as TRBD1 or TRBD2 (6 bases each). The CDR3 sequence is 14 residues long. Germline values: CDR1 SGHRS, CDR2 YFSETQ. V gave up 4 bases and J gave up 7 bases, with 14 bases separating them. The CDR3 is CASSHRGRGGELFF. The CDR3 DNA is TGCGCCAGCAGCCATCGGGGGCGCGGCGGGGAGCTGTTTTTT.

This clonotype has only a few counts. In DNA, the CDR3 is TGCGCCAGCAGCTTAGGGGACTTGACTCTTGGAAACACCATATATTTT. It is translated as CASSLGDLTLGNTIYF. The rearrangement joins TRBV5-1 to TRBJ1-3; a possible D gene is TRBD1 (5 bases). Germline V gene sequence: CDR1 SGHRS, CDR2 YFSETQ. V gave up 2 bases and J gave up 3 bases, with 15 bases separating them. This CDR3 is built from 16 residues.

The genes are TRBV28 and TRBJ2-3, with TRBD2 matching 12 bases. V gave up 5 bases and J gave up 2 bases; unmatched junction bases: 5. The CDR3 covers 16 residues. Germline V gives CDR1 MDHEN, CDR2 SYDVKM. For the CDR3, the DNA is TGTGCCAGCAGTCACGGACTAGCGGGACCCACAGATACGCAGTATTTT. Amino acids: CASSHGLAGPTDTQYF. The complete variable domain, with remaining parts taken from reference TRBV28 and TRBJ2-3, reads DVKVTQSSRYLVKRTGEKVFLECVQDMDHENMFWYRQDPGLGLRLIYFSYDVKMKEKGDIPEGYSVSREKKERFSLILESASTNQTSMYLCASSHGLAGPTDTQYFGPGTRLTVL.

The chain recombines TRBV12-3 or TRBV12-4 with TRBJ2-3; 10 nucleotides align to TRBD2. V trimming: 8 bases; J trimming: 1 base; junction bases outside the gene matches: 3. The CDR3 contains 14 residues. In DNA form, the CDR3 reads TGTGCCAGCGGGCTAGCGGGAGGCACAGATACGCAGTATTTT. Its translation: CASGLAGGTDTQYF.

V and J are TRBV12-3 or TRBV12-4 and TRBJ2-7; D is possibly TRBD1 (6 bases). Trimming cost V 7 bases and J 3 bases, with 19 bases left between them. The CDR3 length is 15 residues. CDR3 amino acids: CASTKTGTRGYEQYF. The CDR3 nucleotides are TGTGCCAGCACCAAGACCGGGACACGGGGCTACGAGCAGTACTTC.

This clonotype turned up a few times. The rearrangement uses TRBV11-2 and TRBJ2-7; tentative D call: TRBD1 (6 bases). V lost 3 bases to trimming and J lost 9 bases, with 15 bases between them. Germline lookup yields CDR1 SGHAT and CDR2 FQNNGV. The CDR3 sequence is 13 residues long. The CDR3 protein is CASSFWGRYGQYF. CDR3 DNA: TGTGCCAGCAGCTTCTGGGGGCGGTATGGGCAGTACTTC.

This clonotype was found many times. V gene TRBV9 combines with J gene TRBJ2-3, with TRBD2 identical over 9 bases. The length of the CDR3 is 15 residues. Trimming removed 4 bases from V and 3 bases from J; junction bases left unmatched: 6. Germline V CDR1 and CDR2: SGDLS, YYNGEE. CDR3 protein: CASSSIAGVTDTQYF. The CDR3 DNA reads TGTGCCAGCAGCTCCATAGCGGGAGTAACAGATACGCAGTATTTT.

This clonotype was seen a handful of times. This chain joins TRBV11-2 and TRBJ2-3, with 10 bases matching TRBD2. The CDR3 is 17 residues long. V shed 1 base and J 4 bases; nucleotides not matched to a gene: 8. CDR1 and CDR2 (germline): SGHAT, FQNNGV. The CDR3 region has the DNA TGTGCCAGCAGCTTAGTAGGAGCGGGAGGGCCGGCAGATACGCAGTATTTT. Amino acids: CASSLVGAGGPADTQYF.

V is TRBV2 and J is TRBJ2-2; D might be TRBD2 (5 bases). This CDR3 is built from 14 residues. V was trimmed by 10 bases and J by 0 bases, leaving 12 bases between them. Germline V lookup: CDR1 SNHLY, CDR2 FYNNEI. In DNA form, the CDR3 reads TGTGCCACCCGGGCGGAGGCGAACACCGGGGAGCTGTTTTTT. Translated: CATRAEANTGELFF.

This sequence joins TRBV20-1 and TRBJ2-7, with TRBD1 matching over 9 bases. Germline CDR1 and CDR2: DFQATT and SNEGSKA (reference sequence). This CDR3 has 15 residues. The V segment lost 2 bases and the J segment 2 bases; nucleotides outside the gene matches: 7. The DNA of the CDR3 is TGCAGTGCTAGACCCCCGGGACAGGGAGCCTACGAGCAGTACTTC. Translated: CSARPPGQGAYEQYF.

This clonotype was counted at least ten times. This sequence joins TRBV6-6 and TRBJ1-5; weak D call: TRBD1 (5 bases). This CDR3 is 15 amino acids long. Per the germline V gene, CDR1 is MNHNY and CDR2 is SVGAGI (reference sequence). V was clipped by 2 bases and J by 1 base, with 9 bases between them. The CDR3 protein is CASSYSGASNQPQHF. CDR3 bases: TGTGCCAGCAGTTACAGCGGGGCAAGCAATCAGCCCCAGCATTTT.

In this sample, this clonotype turned up a few times. The chain joins TRBV3-1 to TRBJ1-4, with a weak D call TRBD1 (6 bases). This CDR3 comprises 16 residues. CDR1 and CDR2 (germline): LGHDT, YNNKEL (reference sequence). Trimming cost V 0 bases and J 7 bases, with 15 bases left between them. The CDR3 bases are TGTGCCAGCAGCCAAGACTACAGGGACCGGGGTGAAAAACTGTTTTTT. Its translation is CASSQDYRDRGEKLFF.

This clonotype was recorded many times. The chain carries TRBV11-2 and TRBJ2-1; D assignment may be TRBD1 or TRBD2 (5 bases each). CDR1 and CDR2 (germline): SGHAT, FQNNGV. The V end was cut by 4 bases, the J end by 7 bases, with 23 bases between. This CDR3 has 17 residues. The CDR3 region is CASSSPGQGFEVNEQFF. In DNA form, the CDR3 reads TGTGCCAGCAGCTCACCGGGGCAGGGATTTGAGGTAAATGAGCAGTTCTTC.

This clonotype came up many times. This chain links TRBV6-5 with TRBJ2-6; D not resolved. Germline CDR1 is MNHEY and CDR2 is SVGAGI. Trimming shortened V by 0 bases and J by 2 bases, and 8 bases separated the two germline ends. The CDR3 runs to 16 residues. CDR3 in amino acids: CASSYSHTAGANVLTF. The CDR3 bases are TGTGCCAGCAGTTACTCCCATACGGCTGGGGCCAACGTCCTGACTTTC.

V usage is TRBV7-6 and J usage is TRBJ1-1; tentatively, D is TRBD1 (6 bases). Germline V gene lookup returns CDR1 SGHVS and CDR2 FNYEAQ. This CDR3 is 19 amino acids long. The V gene lost 5 bases and the J gene lost 0 bases, with 25 bases spanning the gap. CDR3 loop: CASSVSETGYNPMNTEAFF. DNA of the CDR3: TGTGCCAGCAGCGTTAGCGAGACAGGCTATAACCCCATGAACACTGAAGCTTTCTTT.

In its sample, this clonotype was seen a few times. This rearrangement joins TRBV25-1 to TRBJ2-1; D gene unclear. Germline V gene lookup returns CDR1 MGHDK and CDR2 SYGVNS. V dropped 6 bases and J dropped 9 bases, with 15 bases sitting between them. This CDR3 spans 13 amino acids. In DNA, the CDR3 is TGTGCCAGCAGGGCGCGTAGGGCTACTGAGCAGTTCTTC. This gives the protein CASRARRATEQFF.

J is TRBJ2-2 and V is TRBV24-1, with D uncertain. V gave up 9 bases and J gave up 8 bases, with 12 bases separating them. The CDR3 runs 12 residues. Germline loops: CDR1 KGHDR, CDR2 SFDVKD. The CDR3: CATLSYAGELFF. In DNA, the CDR3 is TGTGCCACCCTTAGTTACGCGGGGGAGCTGTTTTTT.

The rearrangement links TRBV5-4 to TRBJ2-3; 15 nucleotides match TRBD2. V lost 4 bases to trimming and J lost 6 bases; unmatched junction nucleotides: 12. The CDR3 has 18 amino acids. The germline gives CDR1 SGHNT, CDR2 YYREEE (reference sequence). The CDR3 nucleotides are TGTGCCAGCAGCGTACTAGGGGGACTAGCGGGGGGCCAGGATACGCAGTATTTT. Translated, it gives CASSVLGGLAGGQDTQYF.

The rearrangement links TRBV10-1 to TRBJ2-1, with a tentative D call TRBD1 (6 bases). CDR1 WNHNN and CDR2 SYGVQD come from the germline V gene (reference sequence). V shed 3 bases and J shed 2 bases, with 14 bases lying between them. This CDR3 has 16 residues. The CDR3 here is CASSERGTLAYNEQFF. The CDR3 nucleotides read TGCGCCAGCAGTGAAAGGGGGACCCTAGCCTACAATGAGCAGTTCTTC.